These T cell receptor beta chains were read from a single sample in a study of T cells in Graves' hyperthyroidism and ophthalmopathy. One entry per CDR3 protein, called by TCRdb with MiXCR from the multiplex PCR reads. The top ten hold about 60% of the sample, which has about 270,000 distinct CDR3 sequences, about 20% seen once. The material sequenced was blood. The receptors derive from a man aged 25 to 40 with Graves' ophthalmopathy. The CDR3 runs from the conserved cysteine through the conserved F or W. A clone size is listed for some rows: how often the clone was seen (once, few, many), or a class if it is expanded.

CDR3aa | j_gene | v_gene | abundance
CASSGGGLTEAFF | TRBJ1-1 | TRBV7-3 | -
CSASNFRTTTGEQFF | TRBJ2-1 | TRBV20-1 | -
CASSPPRDRAYNEQFF | TRBJ2-1 | TRBV18 | -
CASSMDRGETQYF | TRBJ2-5 | TRBV28 | many
CASSVSPGTGTEAFF | TRBJ1-1 | TRBV27 | -
CASSLEGQGSYNEQFF | TRBJ2-1 | TRBV7-9 | -
CASSYLRTGGGYGYTF | TRBJ1-2 | TRBV6-5 | many
CASRAVQGNYGYTF | TRBJ1-2 | TRBV2 | -
CASSLPGSDTQYF | TRBJ2-3 | TRBV18 | -
CASSTTGKETQYF | TRBJ2-5 | TRBV10-2 | -
CATSRGLAGALFSYEQYF | TRBJ2-7 | TRBV15 | few
CASRGRGTEAFF | TRBJ1-1 | TRBV6-1 | -
CASSALRNIAGESYEQYF | TRBJ2-7 | TRBV28 | -
CASSEGKGSGGSPLHF | TRBJ1-6 | TRBV6-1 | few
CASSRSPYEQYF | TRBJ2-7 | TRBV11-2 | many
CASSFLYAPSYEQYF | TRBJ2-7 | TRBV28 | few
CASSLVGLPETQYF | TRBJ2-5 | TRBV11-3 | -
CASSIYREFNQPQHF | TRBJ1-5 | TRBV5-5 | few
CASSVVEGATDTQYF | TRBJ2-3 | TRBV11-1 | few
CASSERASGYNEQFF | TRBJ2-1 | TRBV6-1 | -
CASSAQGMAGYNEQFF | TRBJ2-1 | TRBV9 | -
CSVRPGGGIQYF | TRBJ2-4 | TRBV29-1 | -
CAISGDMIFYEQYF | TRBJ2-7 | TRBV10-3 | -
CASIAGARTANEQFF | TRBJ2-1 | TRBV7-9 | many
CASSLEDNSPLHF | TRBJ1-6 | TRBV11-2 | many
CASSRDFQTQYF | TRBJ2-5 | TRBV2 | few
CASTWTSTTDTQYF | TRBJ2-3 | TRBV19 | -
CAISSPGLSWQYF | TRBJ2-3 | TRBV9 | once
CSVEDRGQRKAPTTTDTQYF | TRBJ2-3 | TRBV29-1 | -
CASSRSGFRGTYNEQFF | TRBJ2-1 | TRBV7-9 | -
CSARSDWEGGYGYTF | TRBJ1-2 | TRBV20-1 | few
CASSLNSGRAGEQYF | TRBJ2-7 | TRBV7-3 | -
CASSLDRAINQPQHF | TRBJ1-5 | TRBV2 | many
CASSSGLVDEQYF | TRBJ2-7 | TRBV6-1 | many
CASSQAAHNEQFF | TRBJ2-1 | TRBV7-3 | -
CASSTYYEQYF | TRBJ2-7 | TRBV28 | -
CASSLIGGRDTQYF | TRBJ2-3 | TRBV7-3 | many
CASSSPGTSGTYEQYF | TRBJ2-7 | TRBV12-3/TRBV12-4 | few
CASSLDGGRNTIYF | TRBJ1-3 | TRBV5-6 | -
CSVELAGVVGELFF | TRBJ2-2 | TRBV29-1 | -
CAWAGYPGPQYF | TRBJ2-3 | TRBV30 | many
CASRAGGGPQETQYF | TRBJ2-5 | TRBV6-1 | -
CASSVGVTGDYGYTF | TRBJ1-2 | TRBV9 | -
CASSSYPHRTGADTQYF | TRBJ2-3 | TRBV11-1 | many
CASSERGGGDTGELFF | TRBJ2-2 | TRBV2 | many